This is a list of T cell receptor beta chains from one sample in a study of technical replicates of blood from a few donors. Generated by immunoSEQ multiplex PCR, the TCRdb table keeps only in-frame clones and is missing some. The data show around 60,000 clones, 70% to 90% seen once. Sequencing used PBMCs. These receptors all stem from a human donor in good health. Some clones in this sample may be carry-over from other donors' samples. Each CDR3 is given with its conserved first and last residue. The order of the fields is V gene, J gene, CDR3 protein.

TRBV5-8,TRBJ1-5,CASSFLGQGGNQPQHF
TRBV15,TRBJ2-1,CATSVSGRESSYNEQFF
TRBV5-4,TRBJ2-7,CASSMPGLAGVYEQYF
TRBV25-1,TRBJ1-1,CASSEPGQGSTEAFF
TRBV5-7,TRBJ2-1,CASRCRLAGEENEQFF
TRBV7-3,TRBJ2-1,CASSLSLGAKAGGPGNEQFF
TRBV5-8,TRBJ2-3,CASSSRDRSTDTQYF
TRBV7-8,TRBJ2-3,CASSAPLRLAGRSGQYF
TRBV5-1,TRBJ1-6,CASSSAGSAGNSPLHF
TRBV5-1,TRBJ2-7,CASSDREQRAYEQYF
TRBV6-1,TRBJ2-7,CASSNLAGAHEQYF
TRBV5-1,TRBJ2-5,CASSPRGQETQYF
TRBV4-3,TRBJ2-7,CASSHGSDSYEQYF